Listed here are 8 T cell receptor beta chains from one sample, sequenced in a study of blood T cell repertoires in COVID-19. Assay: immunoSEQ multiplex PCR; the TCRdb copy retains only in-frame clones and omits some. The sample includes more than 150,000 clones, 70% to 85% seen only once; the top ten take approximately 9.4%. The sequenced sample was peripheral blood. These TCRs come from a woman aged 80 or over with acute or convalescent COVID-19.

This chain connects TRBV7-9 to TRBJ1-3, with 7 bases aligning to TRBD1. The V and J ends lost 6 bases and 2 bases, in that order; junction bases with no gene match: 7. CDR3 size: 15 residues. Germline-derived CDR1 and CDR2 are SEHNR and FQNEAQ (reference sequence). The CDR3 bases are TGTGCCAGCAGACCGACAGGGTTTACTGGAAACACCATATATTTT. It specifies CASRPTGFTGNTIYF.

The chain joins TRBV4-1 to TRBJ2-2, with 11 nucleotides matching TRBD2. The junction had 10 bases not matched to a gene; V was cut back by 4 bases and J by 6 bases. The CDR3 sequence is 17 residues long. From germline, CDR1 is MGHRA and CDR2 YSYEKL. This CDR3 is CASSRGTSGGGAGELFF. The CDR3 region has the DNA TGCGCCAGCAGCCGAGGGACTAGCGGAGGGGGGGCCGGGGAGCTGTTTTTT.

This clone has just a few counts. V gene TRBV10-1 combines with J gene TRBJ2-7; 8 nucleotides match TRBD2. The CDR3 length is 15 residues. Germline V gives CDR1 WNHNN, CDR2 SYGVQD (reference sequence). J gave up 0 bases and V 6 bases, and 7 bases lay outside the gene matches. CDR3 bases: TGCGCCAGCAGGACCCTAGCGGGTTACTCCTACGAGCAGTACTTC. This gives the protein CASRTLAGYSYEQYF.

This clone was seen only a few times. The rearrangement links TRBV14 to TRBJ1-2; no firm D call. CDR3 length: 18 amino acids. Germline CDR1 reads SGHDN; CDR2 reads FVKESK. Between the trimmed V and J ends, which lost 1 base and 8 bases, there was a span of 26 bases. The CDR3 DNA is TGTGCCAGCAGCCAAGGTCTTAATCTTGGCTCCCGTTCGGAGGGCTACACCTTC. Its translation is CASSQGLNLGSRSEGYTF.

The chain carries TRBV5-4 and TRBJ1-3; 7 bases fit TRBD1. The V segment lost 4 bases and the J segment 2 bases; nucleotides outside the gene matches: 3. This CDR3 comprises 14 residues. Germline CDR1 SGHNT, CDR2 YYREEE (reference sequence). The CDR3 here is CASSLQGTGNTIYF. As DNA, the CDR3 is TGTGCCAGCAGCCTACAGGGGACTGGAAACACCATATATTTT.

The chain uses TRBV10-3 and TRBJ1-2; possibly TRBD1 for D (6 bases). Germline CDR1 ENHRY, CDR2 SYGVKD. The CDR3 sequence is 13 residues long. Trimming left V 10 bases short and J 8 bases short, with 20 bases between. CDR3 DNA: TGTGCCACAGGGAGAGGGGGGGCTGGAGGCTACACCTTC. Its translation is CATGRGGAGGYTF.

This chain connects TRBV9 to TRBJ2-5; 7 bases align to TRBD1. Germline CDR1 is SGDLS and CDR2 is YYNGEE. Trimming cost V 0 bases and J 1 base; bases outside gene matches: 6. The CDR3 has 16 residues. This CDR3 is CASSVGLGTAQETQYF. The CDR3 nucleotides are TGTGCCAGCAGCGTAGGGCTAGGGACAGCCCAAGAGACCCAGTACTTC.

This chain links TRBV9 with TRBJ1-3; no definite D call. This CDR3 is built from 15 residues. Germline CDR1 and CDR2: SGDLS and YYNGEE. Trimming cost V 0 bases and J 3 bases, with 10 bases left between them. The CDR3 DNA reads TGTGCCAGCAGCGTAGCTACCGGGGTTGGAAACACCATATATTTT. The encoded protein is CASSVATGVGNTIYF. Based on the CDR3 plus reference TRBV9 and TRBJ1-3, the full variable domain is DSGVTQTPKHLITATGQRVTLRCSPRSGDLSVYWYQQSLDQGLQFLIQYYNGEERAKGNILERFSAQQFPDLHSELNLSSLELGDSALYFCASSVATGVGNTIYFGEGSWLTVV.